This T cell receptor (beta chain) was recovered during a study of blood T cells in healthy people across ages. Study observations and caveats: Leaving the PBMCs unsorted stopped any conclusive comparison of naive versus antigen-experienced cells. Higher naive T cell percentage went strongly together with higher TCR beta diversity. Diversity was higher, and naive CD4+ cells more numerous, in long-lived donors than in aged donors.

This clonotype appeared a few times. Its antigen remains unidentified. PCR was performed a second time for roughly 7 to 12 cycles using a sample-barcoded 5' primer and a J-beta primer mix. A template-switch adaptor containing 12 random nucleotides labeled each cDNA molecule. TCRdb fed the 5' RACE reads into MiXCR, producing one record per CDR3 protein. The sample holds 1.5 million to 2 million distinct CDR3 sequences, 28% seen once. CDR1 DFQATT and CDR2 SNEGSKA come from the germline V gene (reference sequence). This CDR3 region has 15 residues. J gave up 4 bases and V 0 bases, and 6 bases lay outside the gene matches.

The genes are TRBV20-1 and TRBJ2-7, with 10 bases identical to TRBD2. This TCR came from a woman aged 25-40 years in good health. The sequencing input was blood. The CDR3 DNA follows: TGCAGTGCTAGAGATCGGTCTAGCGGGAGATACGAGCAGTACTTC. Protein: CSARDRSSGRYEQYF.